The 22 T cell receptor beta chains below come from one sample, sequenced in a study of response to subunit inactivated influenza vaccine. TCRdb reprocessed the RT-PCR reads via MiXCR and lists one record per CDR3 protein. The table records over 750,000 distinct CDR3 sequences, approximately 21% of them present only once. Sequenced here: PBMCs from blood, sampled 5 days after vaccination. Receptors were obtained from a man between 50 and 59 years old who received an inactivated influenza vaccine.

CDR3 in amino acids: CSALPPGQYGYTF. CDR3 nucleotides: TGCAGTGCCTTACCCCCGGGACAGTATGGCTACACCTTC. V usage is TRBV20-1 and J usage is TRBJ1-2, with 7 bases lining up with TRBD1. The CDR3 is 13 residues long. Trimming at V came to 6 bases and at J to 5 bases, leaving 9 bases not matched to a gene. Germline V CDR1 and CDR2: DFQATT, SNEGSKA (reference sequence).

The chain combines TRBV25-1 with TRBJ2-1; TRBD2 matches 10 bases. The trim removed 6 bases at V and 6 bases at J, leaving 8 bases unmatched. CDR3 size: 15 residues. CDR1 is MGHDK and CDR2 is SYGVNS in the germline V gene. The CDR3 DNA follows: TGTGCCAGCAGGTTAGCGGGGGGCCAAGTCAATGAGCAGTTCTTC. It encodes CASRLAGGQVNEQFF.

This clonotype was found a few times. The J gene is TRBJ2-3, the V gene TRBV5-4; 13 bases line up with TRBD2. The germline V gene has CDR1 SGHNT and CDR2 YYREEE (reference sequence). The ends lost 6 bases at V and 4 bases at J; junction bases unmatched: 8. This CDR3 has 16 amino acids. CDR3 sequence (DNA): TGTGCCAGCACCCCTCGGACTAGCGGGGGACCAGATACGCAGTATTTT. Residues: CASTPRTSGGPDTQYF. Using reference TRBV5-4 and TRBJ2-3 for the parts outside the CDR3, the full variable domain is ETGVTQSPTHLIKTRGQQVTLRCSSQSGHNTVSWYQQALGQGPQFIFQYYREEENGRGNFPPRFSGLQFPNYSSELNVNALELDDSALYLCASTPRTSGGPDTQYFGPGTRLTVL.

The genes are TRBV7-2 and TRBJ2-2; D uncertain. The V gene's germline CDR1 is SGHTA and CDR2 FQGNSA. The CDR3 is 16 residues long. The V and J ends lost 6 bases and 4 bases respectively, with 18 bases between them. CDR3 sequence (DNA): TGTGCCAGCAGTTCCGCTGGTAATTGGGGCACCGGGGAGCTGTTTTTT. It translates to CASSSAGNWGTGELFF.

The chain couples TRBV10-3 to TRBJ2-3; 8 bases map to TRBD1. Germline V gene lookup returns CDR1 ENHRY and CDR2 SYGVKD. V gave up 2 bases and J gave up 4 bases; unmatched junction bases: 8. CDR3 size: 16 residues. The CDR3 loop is CAISEGRTGSSDTQYF. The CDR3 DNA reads TGTGCCATCAGTGAGGGGAGGACAGGGAGTTCAGATACGCAGTATTTT.

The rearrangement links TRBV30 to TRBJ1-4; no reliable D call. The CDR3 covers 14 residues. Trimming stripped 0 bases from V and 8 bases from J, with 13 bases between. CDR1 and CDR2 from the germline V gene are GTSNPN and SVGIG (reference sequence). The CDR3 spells CAWSVPRAVEKLFF. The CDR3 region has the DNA TGTGCCTGGAGTGTTCCAAGGGCAGTCGAAAAACTGTTTTTT.

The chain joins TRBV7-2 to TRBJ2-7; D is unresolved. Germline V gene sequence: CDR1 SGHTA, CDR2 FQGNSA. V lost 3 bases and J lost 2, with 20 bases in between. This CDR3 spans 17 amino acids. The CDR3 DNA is TGTGCCAGCAGCTTTGACGTTCCCACCCCTTTTCCCTACGAGCAGTACTTC. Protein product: CASSFDVPTPFPYEQYF.

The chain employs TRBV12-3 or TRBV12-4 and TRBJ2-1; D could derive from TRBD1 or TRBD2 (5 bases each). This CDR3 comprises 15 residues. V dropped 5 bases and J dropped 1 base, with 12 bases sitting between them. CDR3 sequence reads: CASSAGDGSYNEQFF. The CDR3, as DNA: TGTGCCAGCAGTGCCGGGGACGGGTCCTACAATGAGCAGTTCTTC.

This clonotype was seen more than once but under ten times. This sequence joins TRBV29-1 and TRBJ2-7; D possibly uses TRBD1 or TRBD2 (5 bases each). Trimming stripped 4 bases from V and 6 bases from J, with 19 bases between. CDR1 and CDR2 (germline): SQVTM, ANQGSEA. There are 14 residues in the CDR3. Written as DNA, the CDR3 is TGCAGCGTTGGTGCCGGCAGAGGGGTCGGCGAGCAGTACTTC. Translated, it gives CSVGAGRGVGEQYF.

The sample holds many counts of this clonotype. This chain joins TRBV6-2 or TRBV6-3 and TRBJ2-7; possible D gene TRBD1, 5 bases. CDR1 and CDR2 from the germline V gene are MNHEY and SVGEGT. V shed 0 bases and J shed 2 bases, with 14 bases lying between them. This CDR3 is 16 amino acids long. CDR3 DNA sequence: TGTGCCAGCAGTTACTCTAGGAACAGGCCCACCTACGAGCAGTACTTC. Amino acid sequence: CASSYSRNRPTYEQYF.

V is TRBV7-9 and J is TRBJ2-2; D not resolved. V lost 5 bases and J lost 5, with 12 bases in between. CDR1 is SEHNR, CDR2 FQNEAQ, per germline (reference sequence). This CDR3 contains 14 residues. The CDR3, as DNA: TGTGCCAGCAGCGGAGTGGTGCTAACCGGGGAGCTGTTTTTT. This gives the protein CASSGVVLTGELFF.

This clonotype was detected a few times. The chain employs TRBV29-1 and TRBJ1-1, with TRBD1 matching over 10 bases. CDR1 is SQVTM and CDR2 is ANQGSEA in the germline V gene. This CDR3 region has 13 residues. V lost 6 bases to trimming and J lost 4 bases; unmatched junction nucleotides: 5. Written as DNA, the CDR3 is TGCAGCGTCGCGAGGACAGGGGGCACTGAAGCTTTCTTT. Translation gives CSVARTGGTEAFF.

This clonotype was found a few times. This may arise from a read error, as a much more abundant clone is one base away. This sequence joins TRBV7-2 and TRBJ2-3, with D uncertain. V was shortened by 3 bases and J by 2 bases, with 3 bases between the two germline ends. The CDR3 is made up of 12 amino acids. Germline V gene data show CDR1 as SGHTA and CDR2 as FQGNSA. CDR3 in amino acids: CASSFYTDTQYF. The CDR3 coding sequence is TGTGCCAGCAGCTTCTACACAGATACGCAGTATTTT.

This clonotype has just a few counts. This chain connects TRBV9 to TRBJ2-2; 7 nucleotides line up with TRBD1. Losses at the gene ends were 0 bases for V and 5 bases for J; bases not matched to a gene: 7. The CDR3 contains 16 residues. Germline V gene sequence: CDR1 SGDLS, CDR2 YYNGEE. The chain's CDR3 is CASSVEGTELTGELFF. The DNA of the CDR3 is TGTGCCAGCAGCGTAGAAGGGACAGAGTTGACCGGGGAGCTGTTTTTT.

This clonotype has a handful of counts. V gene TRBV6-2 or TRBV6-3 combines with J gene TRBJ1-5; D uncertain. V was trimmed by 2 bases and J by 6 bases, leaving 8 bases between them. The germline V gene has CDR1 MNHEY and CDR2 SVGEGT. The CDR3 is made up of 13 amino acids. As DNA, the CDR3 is TGTGCCAGCAGTTACCCGGACGGTCAGCCCCAGCATTTT. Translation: CASSYPDGQPQHF.

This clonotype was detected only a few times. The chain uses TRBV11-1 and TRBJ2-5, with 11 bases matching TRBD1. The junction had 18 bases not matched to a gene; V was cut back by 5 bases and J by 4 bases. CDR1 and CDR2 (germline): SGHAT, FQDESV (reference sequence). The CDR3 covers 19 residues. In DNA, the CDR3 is TGTGCCAGCAGCGCCCCGGGACAGGGGGTGAGGAAGGTTGGAGAGACCCAGTACTTC. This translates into CASSAPGQGVRKVGETQYF.

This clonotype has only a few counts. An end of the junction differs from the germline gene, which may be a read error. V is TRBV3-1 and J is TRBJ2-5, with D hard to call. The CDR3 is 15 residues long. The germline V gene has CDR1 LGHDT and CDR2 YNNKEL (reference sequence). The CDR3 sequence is CASSQGIAFQETQYF. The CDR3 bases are TGTGCCAGCAGTCAAGGGATCGCGTTTCAAGAGACCCAGTACTTC.

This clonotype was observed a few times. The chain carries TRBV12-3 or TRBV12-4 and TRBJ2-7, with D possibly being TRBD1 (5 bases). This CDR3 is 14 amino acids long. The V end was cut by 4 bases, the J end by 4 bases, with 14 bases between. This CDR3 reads CASSSAGPDYEQYF. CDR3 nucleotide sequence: TGTGCCAGCAGTTCAGCAGGGCCTGATTACGAGCAGTACTTC.

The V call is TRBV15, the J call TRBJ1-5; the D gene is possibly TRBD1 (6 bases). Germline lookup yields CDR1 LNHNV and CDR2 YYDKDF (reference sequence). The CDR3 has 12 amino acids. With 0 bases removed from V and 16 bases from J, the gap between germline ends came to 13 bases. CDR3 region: CATSRDTGREHF. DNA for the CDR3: TGTGCCACCAGCAGAGATACAGGGAGAGAACATTTT. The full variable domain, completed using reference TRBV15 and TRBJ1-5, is DAMVIQNPRYQVTQFGKPVTLSCSQTLNHNVMYWYQQKSSQAPKLLFHYYDKDFNNEADTPDNFQSRRPNTSFCFLDIRSPGLGDTAMYLCATSRDTGREHFGDGTRLSIL.

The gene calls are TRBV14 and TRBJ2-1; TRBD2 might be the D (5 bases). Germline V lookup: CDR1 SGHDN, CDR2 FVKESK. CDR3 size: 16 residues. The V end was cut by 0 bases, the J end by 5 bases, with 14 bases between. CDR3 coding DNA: TGTGCCAGCAGCCAAGATTTGGGCGGACTCAACAATGAGCAGTTCTTC. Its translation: CASSQDLGGLNNEQFF.

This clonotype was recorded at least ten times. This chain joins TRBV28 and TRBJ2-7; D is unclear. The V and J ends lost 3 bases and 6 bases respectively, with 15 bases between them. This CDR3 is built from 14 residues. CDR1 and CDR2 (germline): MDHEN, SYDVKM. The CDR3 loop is CASSFLGNRREQYF. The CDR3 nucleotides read TGTGCCAGCAGTTTTTTAGGGAACAGACGCGAGCAGTACTTC.

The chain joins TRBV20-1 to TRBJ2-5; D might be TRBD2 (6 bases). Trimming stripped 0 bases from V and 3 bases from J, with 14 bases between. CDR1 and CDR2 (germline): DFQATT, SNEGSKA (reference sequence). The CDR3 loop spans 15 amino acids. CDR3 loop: CSARDLRGMKETQYF. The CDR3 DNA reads TGCAGTGCTAGAGATTTGCGCGGGATGAAAGAGACCCAGTACTTC.